This paragraph covers one TCR beta chain sequence. What it binds is unknown. The PCR had 60 Vbeta and 13 Jbeta primers. Per the study methods: Unique TCR beta chains numbered approximately 80 million in a later analysis, with roughly 10 million shared. The data were produced by immunoSEQ multiplex PCR, yet TCRdb's version contains in-frame clones alone and is incomplete. That table gives V, J and clone size, and the DNA gave D and trimming. Altogether approximately 210,000 clones are present, roughly 80% being singletons, with the ten largest covering 1.6%. The sample originates from a study of cytomegalovirus exposure and HLA in healthy donors. Study findings and constraints: Some TCR beta chains (164 of them) were listed as cytomegalovirus-associated.

Healthy bone marrow donors supplied every sample. CDR1 and CDR2 (germline): LNHDA, SQIVND (reference sequence). The V and J ends lost 7 bases and 8 bases respectively, with 20 bases between them. This CDR3 contains 14 residues. The chain joins TRBV19 to TRBJ1-2; unclear D gene. The TCR comes from a woman between 45 and 60 years old in good health and CMV-seronegative. Material for sequencing was PBMCs. In DNA form, the CDR3 reads TGTGCCAGTAACACTAAAATAAGACTCGGGGGCTACACCTTC. Its translation: CASNTKIRLGGYTF.